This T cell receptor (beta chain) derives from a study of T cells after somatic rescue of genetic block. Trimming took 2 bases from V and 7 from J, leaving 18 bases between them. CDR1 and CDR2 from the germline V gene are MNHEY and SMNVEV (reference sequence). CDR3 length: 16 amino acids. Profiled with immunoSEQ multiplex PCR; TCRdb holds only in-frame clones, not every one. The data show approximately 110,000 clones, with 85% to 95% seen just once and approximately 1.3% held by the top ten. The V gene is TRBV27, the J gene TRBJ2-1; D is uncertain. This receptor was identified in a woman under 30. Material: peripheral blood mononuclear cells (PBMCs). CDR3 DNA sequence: TGTGCCAGCAGTTTAGTGACTTCGCTGCTGGGGAATGAGCAGTTCTTC. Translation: CASSLVTSLLGNEQFF.